These T cell receptor beta chains were read from a single sample in a study of T-cell reconstitution after alpha-beta-depleted transplantation in children. One entry per CDR3 protein results from TCRdb running MiXCR on the PCR reads. The data contain approximately 6,300 distinct CDR3 sequences, roughly 16% of them singletons. The sequences come from PBMCs, mostly from graft donor cells, collected 180 days after TCRalphabeta/CD19-depleted stem cell transplant. The receptors stem from a patient aged 2-10 years who had a stem cell transplant for inherited bone marrow failure, so the T cells may come from the graft donor. The CDR3 runs from the conserved cysteine through the conserved F or W. The order of the fields is J gene, clone size, V gene, CDR3 protein. Clone size appears in some rows only: once, few, many, or a class for an expanded clone.

TRBJ2-7 many TRBV5-1 CASSTRTGGEQYF
TRBJ2-1 many TRBV7-7 CASSPLRDFRFSYNEQFF
TRBJ2-1 many TRBV20-1 CSARVGTSGRVEQFF
TRBJ2-3 many TRBV20-1 CSARTSGSTDTQYF
TRBJ2-1 many TRBV28 CASSLIGPYNEQFF
TRBJ2-1 many TRBV20-1 CSARDRLASIRAKEQFF
TRBJ1-2 many TRBV7-2 CASSLVAGSNYGYTF
TRBJ1-5 many TRBV7-9 CASSPGQEGPQHF
TRBJ2-5 many TRBV20-1 CSAREPFGGDQETQYF
TRBJ2-7 many TRBV4-1 CASSHPGGSYEQYF
TRBJ2-2 many TRBV12-3/TRBV12-4 CASSRGQGYTGELFF
TRBJ2-2 many TRBV6-5 CASSWDYTGELFF
TRBJ2-2 many TRBV4-3 CASSQDLEWRELFF
TRBJ1-2 - TRBV5-6 CASSLQGSYGHSF
TRBJ2-1 many TRBV3-1 CASSQDRLFF